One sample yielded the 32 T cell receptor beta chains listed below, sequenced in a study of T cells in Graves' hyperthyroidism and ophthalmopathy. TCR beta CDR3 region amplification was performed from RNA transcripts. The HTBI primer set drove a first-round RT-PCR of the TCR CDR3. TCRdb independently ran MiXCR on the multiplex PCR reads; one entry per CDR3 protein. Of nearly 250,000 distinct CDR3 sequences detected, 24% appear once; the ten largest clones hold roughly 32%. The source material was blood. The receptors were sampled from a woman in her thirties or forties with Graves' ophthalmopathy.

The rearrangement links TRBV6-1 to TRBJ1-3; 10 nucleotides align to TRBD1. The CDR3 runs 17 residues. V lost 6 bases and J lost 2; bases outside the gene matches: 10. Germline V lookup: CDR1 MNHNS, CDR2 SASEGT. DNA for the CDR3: TGTGCCAGCAGACCTACACTGACAGGGGGCACTGGAAACACCATATATTTT. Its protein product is CASRPTLTGGTGNTIYF.

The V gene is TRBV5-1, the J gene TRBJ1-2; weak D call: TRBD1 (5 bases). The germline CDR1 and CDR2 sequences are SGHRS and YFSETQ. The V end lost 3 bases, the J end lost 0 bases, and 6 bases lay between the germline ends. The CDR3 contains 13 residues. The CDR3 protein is CASSSTANYGYTF. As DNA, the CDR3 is TGCGCCAGCAGCTCGACAGCTAACTATGGCTACACCTTC.

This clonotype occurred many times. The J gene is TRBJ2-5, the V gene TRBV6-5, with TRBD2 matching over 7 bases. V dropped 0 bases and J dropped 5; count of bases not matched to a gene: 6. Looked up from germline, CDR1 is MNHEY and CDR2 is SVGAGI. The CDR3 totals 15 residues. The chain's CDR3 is CASSYSIVGGETQYF. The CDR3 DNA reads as TGTGCCAGCAGTTACTCGATAGTGGGGGGGGAGACCCAGTACTTC.

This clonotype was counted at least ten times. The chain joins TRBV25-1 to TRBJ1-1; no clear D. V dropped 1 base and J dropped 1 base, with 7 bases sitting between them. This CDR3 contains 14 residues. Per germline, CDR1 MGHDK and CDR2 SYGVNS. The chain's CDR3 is CASSEWDGNTEAFF. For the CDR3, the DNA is TGTGCCAGCAGTGAATGGGATGGGAACACTGAAGCTTTCTTT.

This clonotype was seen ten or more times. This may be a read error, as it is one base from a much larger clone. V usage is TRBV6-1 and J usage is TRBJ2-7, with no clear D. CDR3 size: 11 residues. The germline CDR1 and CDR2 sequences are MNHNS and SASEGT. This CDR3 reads CASRTESEQCF. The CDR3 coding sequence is TGTGCCAGCAGAACAGAATCCGAGCAGTGCTTC.

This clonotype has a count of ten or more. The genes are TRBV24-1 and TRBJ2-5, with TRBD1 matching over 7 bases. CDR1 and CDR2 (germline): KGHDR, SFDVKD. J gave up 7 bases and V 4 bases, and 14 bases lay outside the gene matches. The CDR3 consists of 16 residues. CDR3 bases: TGTGCCACCAGTGACCAGGGGGACCCCCTATCAGGGACCCAGTACTTC. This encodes CATSDQGDPLSGTQYF.

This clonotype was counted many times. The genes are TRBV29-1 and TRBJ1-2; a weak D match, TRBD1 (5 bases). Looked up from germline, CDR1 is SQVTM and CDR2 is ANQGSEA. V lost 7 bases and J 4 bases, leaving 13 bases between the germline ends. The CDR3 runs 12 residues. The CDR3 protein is CSAVGGGYGYTF. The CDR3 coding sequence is TGCAGCGCTGTGGGGGGGGGCTATGGCTACACCTTC. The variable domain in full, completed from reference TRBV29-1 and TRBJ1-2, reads SAVISQKPSRDICQRGTSLTIQCQVDSQVTMMFWYRQQPGQSLTLIATANQGSEATYESGFVIDKFPISRPNLTFSTLTVSNMSPEDSSIYLCSAVGGGYGYTFGSGTRLTVV.

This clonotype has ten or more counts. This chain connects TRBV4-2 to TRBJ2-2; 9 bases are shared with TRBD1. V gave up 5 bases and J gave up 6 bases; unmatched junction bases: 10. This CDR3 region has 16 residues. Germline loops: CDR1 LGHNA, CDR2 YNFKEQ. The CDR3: CASSKLGQGVAGELFF. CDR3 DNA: TGTGCCAGCAGCAAGCTGGGACAGGGAGTAGCCGGGGAGCTGTTTTTT.

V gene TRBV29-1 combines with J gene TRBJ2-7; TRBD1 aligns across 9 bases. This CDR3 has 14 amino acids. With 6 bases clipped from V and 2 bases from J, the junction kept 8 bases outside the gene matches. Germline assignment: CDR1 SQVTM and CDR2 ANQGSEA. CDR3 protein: CSVDFGQGTYEQYF. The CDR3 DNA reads TGCAGCGTCGACTTTGGACAGGGGACCTACGAGCAGTACTTC.

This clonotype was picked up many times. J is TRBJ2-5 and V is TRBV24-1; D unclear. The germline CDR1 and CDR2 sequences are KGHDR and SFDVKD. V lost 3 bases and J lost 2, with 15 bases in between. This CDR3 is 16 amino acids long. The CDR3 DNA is TGTGCCACCAGTGATCCGGCCCCAAAACTACAAGAGACCCAGTACTTC. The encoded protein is CATSDPAPKLQETQYF.

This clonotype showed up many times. CDR3 residues: CASSPSGSTYEQYF. The CDR3 DNA is TGTGCCAGCAGTCCGTCGGGCTCGACCTACGAGCAGTACTTC. The rearrangement links TRBV6-5 to TRBJ2-7; D unresolved. Germline V CDR1 and CDR2: MNHEY, SVGAGI. There are 14 residues in the CDR3. The germline V and J ends were trimmed by 5 bases and 2 bases, with 13 bases remaining between them.

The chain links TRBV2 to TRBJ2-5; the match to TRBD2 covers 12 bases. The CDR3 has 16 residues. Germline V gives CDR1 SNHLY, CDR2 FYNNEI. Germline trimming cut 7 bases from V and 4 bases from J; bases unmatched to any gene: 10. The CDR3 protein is CASMASGRALPETQYF. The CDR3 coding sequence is TGTGCCAGCATGGCTAGCGGGAGGGCCTTACCAGAGACCCAGTACTTC.

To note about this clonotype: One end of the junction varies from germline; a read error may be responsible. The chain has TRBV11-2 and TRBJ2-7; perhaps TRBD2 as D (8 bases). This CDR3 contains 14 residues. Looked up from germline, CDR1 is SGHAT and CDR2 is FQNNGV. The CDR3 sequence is CASSPGRGLYEQYF. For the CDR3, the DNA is TGCGCCAGCAGCCCCGGGAGGGGGCTATACGAGCAGTACTTC.

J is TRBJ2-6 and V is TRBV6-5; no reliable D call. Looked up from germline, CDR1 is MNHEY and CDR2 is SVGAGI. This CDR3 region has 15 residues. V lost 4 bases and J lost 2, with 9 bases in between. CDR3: CASSSLMAGANVLTF. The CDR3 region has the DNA TGTGCCAGCAGTTCCCTCATGGCTGGGGCCAACGTCCTGACTTTC.

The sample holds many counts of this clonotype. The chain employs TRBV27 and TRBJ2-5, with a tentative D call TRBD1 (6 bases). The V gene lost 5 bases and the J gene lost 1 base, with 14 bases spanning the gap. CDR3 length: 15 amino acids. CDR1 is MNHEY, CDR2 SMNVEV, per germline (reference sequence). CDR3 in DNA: TGTGCCAGCAGTGCCAGGGGCGGTATCCAAGAGACCCAGTACTTC. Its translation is CASSARGGIQETQYF.

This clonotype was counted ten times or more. The CDR3 sequence is CSASGGYQETQYF. CDR3 sequence (DNA): TGCAGTGCTAGTGGGGGGTACCAAGAGACCCAGTACTTC. This chain links TRBV20-1 with TRBJ2-5, with D perhaps TRBD2 (6 bases). Germline assignment: CDR1 DFQATT and CDR2 SNEGSKA (reference sequence). CDR3 size: 13 residues. V was trimmed by 3 bases and J by 0 bases, leaving 8 bases between them.

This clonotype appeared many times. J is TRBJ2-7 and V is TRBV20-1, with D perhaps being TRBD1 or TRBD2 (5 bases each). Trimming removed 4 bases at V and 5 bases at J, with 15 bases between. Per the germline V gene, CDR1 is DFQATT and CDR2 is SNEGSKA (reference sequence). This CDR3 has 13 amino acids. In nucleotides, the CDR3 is TGCAGTGCTACTGCCGACCGGGGCCACGAGCAGTACTTC. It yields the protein CSATADRGHEQYF.

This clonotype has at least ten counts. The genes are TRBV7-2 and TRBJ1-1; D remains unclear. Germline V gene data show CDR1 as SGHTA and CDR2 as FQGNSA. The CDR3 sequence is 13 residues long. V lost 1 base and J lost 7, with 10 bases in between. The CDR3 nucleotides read TGTGCCAGCAGCTTAGTTCCGGCCCGTGAAGCTTTCTTT. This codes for CASSLVPAREAFF.

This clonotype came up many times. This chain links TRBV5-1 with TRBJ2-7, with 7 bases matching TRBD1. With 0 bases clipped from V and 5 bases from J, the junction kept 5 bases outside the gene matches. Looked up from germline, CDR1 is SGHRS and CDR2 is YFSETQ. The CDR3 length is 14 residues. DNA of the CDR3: TGCGCCAGCAGCTTGGGACAGGGACGAAACGAGCAGTACTTC. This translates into CASSLGQGRNEQYF. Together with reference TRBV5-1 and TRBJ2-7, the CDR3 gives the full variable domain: KAGVTQTPRYLIKTRGQQVTLSCSPISGHRSVSWYQQTPGQGLQFLFEYFSETQRNKGNFPGRFSGRQFSNSRSEMNVSTLELGDSALYLCASSLGQGRNEQYFGPGTRLTVT.

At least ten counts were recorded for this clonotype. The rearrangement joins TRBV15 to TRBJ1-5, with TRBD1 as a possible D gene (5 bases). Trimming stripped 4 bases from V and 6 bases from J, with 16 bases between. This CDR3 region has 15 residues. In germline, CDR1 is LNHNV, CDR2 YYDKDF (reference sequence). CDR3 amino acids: CATSTTGERGQPQHF. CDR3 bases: TGTGCCACCAGCACCACAGGAGAGAGGGGTCAGCCCCAGCATTTT.

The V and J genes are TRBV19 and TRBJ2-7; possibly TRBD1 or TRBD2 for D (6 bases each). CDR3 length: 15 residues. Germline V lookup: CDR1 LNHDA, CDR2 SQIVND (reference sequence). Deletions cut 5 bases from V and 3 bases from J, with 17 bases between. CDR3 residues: CASSPLGGLFYEQYF. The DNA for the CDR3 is TGTGCCAGTAGTCCTCTAGGGGGGCTATTCTACGAGCAGTACTTC.

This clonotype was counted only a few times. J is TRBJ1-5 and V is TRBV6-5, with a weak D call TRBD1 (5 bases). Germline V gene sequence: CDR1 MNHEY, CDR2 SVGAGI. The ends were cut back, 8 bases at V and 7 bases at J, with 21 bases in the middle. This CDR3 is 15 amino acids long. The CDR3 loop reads CASLEDPGRRQPQHF. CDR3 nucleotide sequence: TGTGCCAGCCTAGAGGACCCGGGGCGGAGGCAGCCCCAGCATTTT.

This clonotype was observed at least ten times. CDR3 sequence reads: CSARSGATGLAGGHLQYF. DNA of the CDR3: TGCAGTGCTAGATCGGGGGCCACCGGACTAGCGGGAGGGCATCTGCAGTACTTC. The V call is TRBV20-1, the J call TRBJ2-7; 15 bases are shared with TRBD2. V was pared by 2 bases and J by 9 bases, with 17 bases of the junction left unmatched. Looked up from germline, CDR1 is DFQATT and CDR2 is SNEGSKA (reference sequence). The CDR3 consists of 18 residues.

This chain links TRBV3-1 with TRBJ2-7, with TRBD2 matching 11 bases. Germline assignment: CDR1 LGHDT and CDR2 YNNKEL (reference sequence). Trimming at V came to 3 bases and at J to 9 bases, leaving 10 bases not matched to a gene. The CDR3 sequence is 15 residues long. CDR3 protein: CASSQNPLAGGGQYF. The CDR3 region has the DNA TGTGCCAGCAGCCAGAATCCCCTAGCGGGAGGTGGGCAGTACTTC.

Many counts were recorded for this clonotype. The CDR3 is CASSQQGVKNIQYF. The CDR3 coding sequence is TGTGCCAGCAGCCAACAGGGGGTCAAAAACATTCAGTACTTC. The chain employs TRBV12-3 or TRBV12-4 and TRBJ2-4; 8 nucleotides match TRBD1. The trim removed 6 bases at V and 3 bases at J, leaving 4 bases unmatched. CDR3 length equals 14 residues.

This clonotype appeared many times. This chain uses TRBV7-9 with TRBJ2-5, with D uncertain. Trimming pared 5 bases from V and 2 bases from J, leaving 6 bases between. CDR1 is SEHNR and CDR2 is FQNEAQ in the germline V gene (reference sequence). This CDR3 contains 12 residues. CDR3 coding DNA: TGTGCCAGCAGCCGAACACAAGAGACCCAGTACTTC. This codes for CASSRTQETQYF.

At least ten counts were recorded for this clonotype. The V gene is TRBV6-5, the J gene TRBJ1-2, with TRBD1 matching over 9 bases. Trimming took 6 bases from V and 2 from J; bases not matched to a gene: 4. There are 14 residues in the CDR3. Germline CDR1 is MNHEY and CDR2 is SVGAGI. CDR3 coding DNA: TGTGCCAGCAGCAGGGACAGGGTGAACTATGGCTACACCTTC. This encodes CASSRDRVNYGYTF.

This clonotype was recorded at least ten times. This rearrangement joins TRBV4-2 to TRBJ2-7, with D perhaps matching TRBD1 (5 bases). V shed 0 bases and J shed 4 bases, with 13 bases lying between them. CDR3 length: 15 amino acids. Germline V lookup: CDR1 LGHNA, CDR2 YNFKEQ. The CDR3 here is CASSQDPTGLYEQYF. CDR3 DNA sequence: TGTGCCAGCAGCCAAGATCCCACAGGCCTATACGAGCAGTACTTC.

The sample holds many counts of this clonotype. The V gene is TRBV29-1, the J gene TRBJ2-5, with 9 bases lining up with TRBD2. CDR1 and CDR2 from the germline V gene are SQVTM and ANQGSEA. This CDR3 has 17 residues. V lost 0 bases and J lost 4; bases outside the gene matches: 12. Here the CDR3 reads CSVEDGSTSGYLETQYF. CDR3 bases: TGCAGCGTTGAAGATGGAAGTACTAGCGGGTATTTAGAGACCCAGTACTTC.

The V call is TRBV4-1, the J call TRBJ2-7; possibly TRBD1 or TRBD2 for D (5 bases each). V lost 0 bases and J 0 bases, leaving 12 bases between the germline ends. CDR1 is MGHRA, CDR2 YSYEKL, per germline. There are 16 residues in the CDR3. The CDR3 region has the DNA TGCGCCAGCAGCCAAGATCTTACGGGGCTCTCCTACGAGCAGTACTTC. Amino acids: CASSQDLTGLSYEQYF.

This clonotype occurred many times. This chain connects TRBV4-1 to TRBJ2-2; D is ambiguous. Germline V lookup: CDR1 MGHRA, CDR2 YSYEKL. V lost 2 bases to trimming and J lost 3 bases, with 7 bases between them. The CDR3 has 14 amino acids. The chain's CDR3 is CASSQLLDTGELFF. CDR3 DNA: TGCGCCAGCAGCCAACTCCTCGACACCGGGGAGCTGTTTTTT.

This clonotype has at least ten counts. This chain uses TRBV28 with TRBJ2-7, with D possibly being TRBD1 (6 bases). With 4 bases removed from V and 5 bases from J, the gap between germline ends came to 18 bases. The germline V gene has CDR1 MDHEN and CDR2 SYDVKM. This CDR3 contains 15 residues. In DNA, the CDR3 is TGTGCCAGCAGTTATTCTAGGGGGTTTCCGGACGAGCAGTACTTC. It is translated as CASSYSRGFPDEQYF.